The 31 T cell receptor beta chains below come from one sample, sequenced in a study of CD8 T cells in Susac syndrome. An input of roughly 0.5 to 1 ug of RNA was subjected to reverse transcription using random hexamers. TCRdb itself ran the immunoSEQ multiplex PCR reads through MiXCR, one entry per CDR3 protein. The sample contains about 210,000 distinct CDR3 sequences, 95% of which appear only once. The sample consisted of CD4+ T cells from PBMCs. These receptors came from a human donor with multiple sclerosis.

The chain recombines TRBV28 with TRBJ2-7; D gene uncertain. This CDR3 spans 14 amino acids. Per germline, CDR1 MDHEN and CDR2 SYDVKM. V shed 5 bases and J shed 1 base, with 12 bases lying between them. CDR3 in DNA: TGTGCCAGCAGTAGCGTCGGTTTTTCCTACGAGCAGTACTTC. This encodes CASSSVGFSYEQYF.

This clonotype occurred a few times. The chain has TRBV29-1 and TRBJ2-7; TRBD1 aligns across 8 bases. Germline V gives CDR1 SQVTM, CDR2 ANQGSEA. This CDR3 contains 12 residues. V dropped 6 bases and J dropped 5; count of bases not matched to a gene: 6. CDR3 protein: CSVARGLDEQYF. The CDR3 DNA is TGCAGCGTGGCCAGGGGGCTGGACGAGCAGTACTTC.

The chain joins TRBV20-1 to TRBJ2-3; D gene unclear. This CDR3 is built from 15 residues. V was cut by 1 base and J by 6 bases, with 17 bases left in between. Germline lookup yields CDR1 DFQATT and CDR2 SNEGSKA (reference sequence). The CDR3 region is CSARVGQSQGDTQYF. The CDR3 nucleotides are TGCAGTGCTAGAGTTGGCCAATCACAAGGGGATACGCAGTATTTT.

The chain recombines TRBV24-1 with TRBJ2-1; 7 nucleotides match TRBD1. Per germline, CDR1 KGHDR and CDR2 SFDVKD. The CDR3 runs 12 residues. J gave up 10 bases and V 3 bases, and 2 bases lay outside the gene matches. The CDR3 protein is CATSDRQGEQFF. The CDR3 bases are TGTGCCACCAGTGATAGACAGGGCGAGCAGTTCTTC.

V is TRBV3-1 and J is TRBJ2-5, with D hard to call. This CDR3 is built from 15 residues. V was shortened by 4 bases and J by 5 bases, with 17 bases between the two germline ends. CDR1 LGHDT and CDR2 YNNKEL come from the germline V gene (reference sequence). In DNA, the CDR3 is TGTGCCAGCAGCCGATTCGGACGTGATGCGGAGACCCAGTACTTC. Residues: CASSRFGRDAETQYF.

V and J are TRBV4-2 and TRBJ1-1; possible D gene TRBD1, 5 bases. The CDR3 runs 15 residues. The V gene lost 1 base and the J gene lost 4 bases, with 13 bases spanning the gap. The V gene's germline CDR1 is LGHNA and CDR2 YNFKEQ. The CDR3: CASSQVVGRITEAFF. The CDR3 DNA reads TGTGCCAGCAGCCAAGTCGTGGGGCGCATCACTGAAGCTTTCTTT.

On this clonotype itself: One end of the junction varies from germline; a read error may be responsible. The chain has TRBV25-1 and TRBJ1-1; no reliable D call. This CDR3 has 12 amino acids. The V gene's germline CDR1 is MGHDK and CDR2 SYGVNS. CDR3 nucleotides: TGTGCCAGCGGTGATAGGCGGACTGAAGCTTTCTTT. Translation gives CASGDRRTEAFF.

This clonotype appeared once. The chain uses TRBV20-1 and TRBJ1-1, with 9 nucleotides matching TRBD1. Germline V gene sequence: CDR1 DFQATT, CDR2 SNEGSKA (reference sequence). The CDR3 sequence is 14 residues long. After removal of 2 bases from V and 5 bases from J, the junction contained 6 bases not matched to a gene. CDR3 nucleotide sequence: TGCAGTGCTAGAATGGGACAGGGAGGAACTGAAGCTTTCTTT. Translation gives CSARMGQGGTEAFF.

CDR3 nucleotide sequence: TGCAGCCGAGGGCGTTGGGGGGATAAGAGCAATCAGCCCCAGCATTTT. Protein product: CSRGRWGDKSNQPQHF. The rearrangement links TRBV29-1 to TRBJ1-5; TRBD1 might be the D (5 bases). V gave up 8 bases and J gave up 1 base, with 21 bases separating them. Germline assignment: CDR1 SQVTM and CDR2 ANQGSEA. The CDR3 consists of 16 residues.

The chain carries TRBV25-1 and TRBJ2-6; D may be TRBD2 (7 bases). Trimming removed 4 bases from V and 4 bases from J, with 11 bases in between. The germline V gene encodes CDR1 MGHDK and CDR2 SYGVNS. This CDR3 contains 15 residues. CDR3 sequence reads: CASSGGGAGANVLTF. Written as DNA, the CDR3 is TGTGCCAGCAGTGGAGGGGGGGCCGGGGCCAACGTCCTGACTTTC.

V is TRBV20-1 and J is TRBJ2-1, with TRBD2 identical over 12 bases. The CDR3 is 15 amino acids. CDR1 is DFQATT, CDR2 SNEGSKA, per germline (reference sequence). V trimming: 0 bases; J trimming: 6 bases; junction bases outside the gene matches: 3. The CDR3 here is CSARDPSGRGNEQFF. The CDR3, as DNA: TGCAGTGCTAGAGACCCTAGCGGGAGGGGCAATGAGCAGTTCTTC.

The rearrangement uses TRBV12-5 and TRBJ2-1; no clear D. Germline lookup yields CDR1 LGHNT and CDR2 FRNRAP. V gave up 7 bases and J gave up 8 bases, with 9 bases separating them. The CDR3 totals 11 residues. The CDR3 nucleotides are TGTGCTAGTGCCCGTCGAGATGAGCAGTTCTTC. Protein: CASARRDEQFF.

The chain has TRBV6-2 or TRBV6-3 and TRBJ2-6; tentative D call: TRBD2 (5 bases). The CDR3 consists of 17 residues. Deletions cut 4 bases from V and 0 bases from J, with 13 bases between. Germline loops: CDR1 MNHEY, CDR2 SVGEGT. The CDR3 region is CASSSGLANSGANVLTF. In nucleotides, the CDR3 is TGTGCCAGCAGTTCCGGACTGGCTAACTCTGGGGCCAACGTCCTGACTTTC.

The CDR3 spells CASSLVGQMNTEAFF. CDR3 nucleotides: TGTGCCAGCAGCTTAGTTGGCCAGATGAACACTGAAGCTTTCTTT. The chain employs TRBV7-8 and TRBJ1-1; no definite D call. Germline CDR1 reads SGHVS; CDR2 reads FQNEAQ. The CDR3 length is 15 residues. Between the trimmed V and J ends, which lost 1 base and 0 bases, there was a span of 9 bases.

This chain joins TRBV20-1 and TRBJ2-1; 8 bases are a match to TRBD2. The germline gives CDR1 DFQATT, CDR2 SNEGSKA (reference sequence). The V segment lost 6 bases and the J segment 8 bases; nucleotides outside the gene matches: 12. The CDR3 is 14 amino acids. CDR3 sequence reads: CSARGGFLLDEQFF. In nucleotides, the CDR3 is TGCAGTGCACGCGGGGGGTTCCTTTTGGATGAGCAGTTCTTC.

The chain couples TRBV5-4 to TRBJ1-1, with D unclear. The germline V and J ends were trimmed by 4 bases and 4 bases, with 11 bases remaining between them. The CDR3 consists of 13 residues. The germline CDR1 and CDR2 sequences are SGHNT and YYREEE (reference sequence). The CDR3 reads CASSGPRGTEAFF. The CDR3 DNA reads as TGTGCCAGCAGCGGCCCCCGGGGCACTGAAGCTTTCTTT.

This chain joins TRBV12-3 or TRBV12-4 and TRBJ2-7; D is unclear. The V gene lost 6 bases and the J gene lost 3 bases, with 12 bases spanning the gap. The CDR3 has 13 residues. Here the CDR3 reads CASRPDGYYEQYF. DNA of the CDR3: TGTGCCAGCAGACCCGACGGATACTACGAGCAGTACTTC.

Here the CDR3 reads CASRATVSNQPQHF. The CDR3 bases are TGTGCCAGCAGAGCGACGGTTAGCAATCAGCCCCAGCATTTT. The rearrangement links TRBV2 to TRBJ1-5, with no clear D. Trimming stripped 6 bases from V and 0 bases from J, with 9 bases between. The CDR3 runs to 14 residues. In germline, CDR1 is SNHLY, CDR2 FYNNEI. Filled out from reference TRBV2 and TRBJ1-5, the complete variable domain reads EPEVTQTPSHQVTQMGQEVILRCVPISNHLYFYWYRQILGQKVEFLVSFYNNEISEKSEIFDDQFSVERPDGSNFTLKIRSTKLEDSAMYFCASRATVSNQPQHFGDGTRLSIL.

This chain links TRBV12-3 or TRBV12-4 with TRBJ2-5, with 15 bases that match TRBD2. This CDR3 region has 15 residues. V gave up 5 bases and J gave up 5 bases; unmatched junction bases: 3. The CDR3 sequence: CASSPGTSGGETQYF. In DNA, the CDR3 is TGTGCCAGCAGTCCCGGGACTAGCGGGGGGGAGACCCAGTACTTC.

The chain is built from TRBV2 and TRBJ2-7; the match to TRBD1 covers 8 bases. CDR3 size: 13 residues. After removal of 4 bases from V and 6 bases from J, the junction contained 5 bases not matched to a gene. Germline CDR1 SNHLY, CDR2 FYNNEI. This chain's CDR3 is CASSGNRGIEQYF. For the CDR3, the DNA is TGTGCCAGCAGTGGGAACAGGGGGATCGAGCAGTACTTC. The whole variable domain, remainder taken from reference TRBV2 and TRBJ2-7, is EPEVTQTPSHQVTQMGQEVILRCVPISNHLYFYWYRQILGQKVEFLVSFYNNEISEKSEIFDDQFSVERPDGSNFTLKIRSTKLEDSAMYFCASSGNRGIEQYFGPGTRLTVT.

This clonotype was counted once. V and J are TRBV20-1 and TRBJ2-7; tentatively, D is TRBD1 (6 bases). Deletions cut 2 bases from V and 3 bases from J, with 14 bases between. Germline V gene data show CDR1 as DFQATT and CDR2 as SNEGSKA (reference sequence). The CDR3 extends over 14 amino acids. As DNA, the CDR3 is TGCAGTGCTAGACCCAGGGGTAAGATCTACGAGCAGTACTTC. Protein sequence: CSARPRGKIYEQYF.

J is TRBJ2-6 and V is TRBV29-1, with TRBD1 as a possible D gene (6 bases). The CDR3 covers 16 residues. The germline gives CDR1 SQVTM, CDR2 ANQGSEA. V lost 6 bases to trimming and J lost 0 bases, with 15 bases between them. The CDR3 reads CSVTTTGYSGANVLTF. For the CDR3, the DNA is TGCAGCGTCACAACTACAGGGTACTCTGGGGCCAACGTCCTGACTTTC.

The genes are TRBV7-3 and TRBJ2-7; 13 positions match TRBD2. The CDR3 contains 21 residues. Per germline, CDR1 SGHTA and CDR2 FQGTGA. Trimming took 5 bases from V and 4 from J; bases not matched to a gene: 23. This chain's CDR3 is CASSPKPPGPRGLAGKYEQYF. CDR3 bases: TGTGCCAGCAGCCCGAAGCCCCCGGGACCTCGGGGACTAGCGGGAAAGTACGAGCAGTACTTC.

The chain couples TRBV10-3 to TRBJ1-1; 7 bases match TRBD1. This CDR3 region has 16 residues. J was trimmed by 1 base and V by 2 bases; bases with no gene match: 7. The germline gives CDR1 ENHRY, CDR2 SYGVKD. As DNA, the CDR3 is TGTGCCATCAGTGAGAGAGGGGGCGCCGGGAACACTGAAGCTTTCTTT. This codes for CAISERGGAGNTEAFF.

This chain uses TRBV7-2 with TRBJ2-1; D is perhaps TRBD2 (6 bases). Deletions cut 2 bases from V and 7 bases from J, with 18 bases between. CDR1 is SGHTA and CDR2 is FQGNSA in the germline V gene. CDR3 length: 16 residues. DNA for the CDR3: TGTGCCAGCAGCTTACTGGGCCTAGCGCTGTCTAATGAGCAGTTCTTC. It codes for CASSLLGLALSNEQFF.

This clonotype was observed once. This chain uses TRBV27 with TRBJ2-7, with TRBD2 matching 12 bases. The CDR3 contains 17 residues. CDR1 and CDR2 (germline): MNHEY, SMNVEV (reference sequence). V lost 3 bases, J lost 3 bases, and 9 bases stayed unmatched. Written as DNA, the CDR3 is TGTGCCAGCAGTTTGCTTCTAGCGGGAGGGCCGGACTACGAGCAGTACTTC. Translating it yields CASSLLLAGGPDYEQYF.

The chain joins TRBV20-1 to TRBJ2-3; D is ambiguous. Trimming took 6 bases from V and 0 from J, leaving 13 bases between them. Germline V gives CDR1 DFQATT, CDR2 SNEGSKA (reference sequence). The CDR3 spans 14 residues. The CDR3 region is CSAPPFPSTDTQYF. CDR3 coding DNA: TGCAGTGCACCCCCCTTCCCTAGCACAGATACGCAGTATTTT.

This chain joins TRBV30 and TRBJ1-1; D unclear. Germline V CDR1 and CDR2: GTSNPN, SVGIG (reference sequence). The CDR3 loop spans 13 amino acids. CDR3 protein: CVLETPENTEAFF. CDR3 DNA sequence: TGTGTCTTGGAAACTCCTGAGAACACTGAAGCTTTCTTT.

The chain carries TRBV6-6 and TRBJ2-3; the D is unclear. Trimming stripped 8 bases from V and 2 bases from J, with 17 bases between. CDR1 is MNHNY and CDR2 is SVGAGI in the germline V gene (reference sequence). The CDR3 length is 15 residues. In DNA, the CDR3 is TGTGCCAGCGGCAAGGACGGCGCAAACACAGATACGCAGTATTTT. Translated: CASGKDGANTDTQYF.

The CDR3 sequence is CASSILAGGLGEQFF. For the CDR3, the DNA is TGTGCCAGCAGCATCCTAGCGGGAGGACTTGGCGAGCAGTTCTTC. The chain couples TRBV28 to TRBJ2-1; 11 bases are shared with TRBD2. The V and J ends lost 6 bases and 10 bases, in that order; junction bases with no gene match: 11. The CDR3 has 15 residues. From germline, CDR1 is MDHEN and CDR2 SYDVKM. The full variable domain, with the rest looked up from reference TRBV28 and TRBJ2-1, is DVKVTQSSRYLVKRTGEKVFLECVQDMDHENMFWYRQDPGLGLRLIYFSYDVKMKEKGDIPEGYSVSREKKERFSLILESASTNQTSMYLCASSILAGGLGEQFFGPGTRLTVL.

The J gene is TRBJ1-3, the V gene TRBV4-2; D call uncertain. This CDR3 spans 13 amino acids. CDR1 and CDR2 (germline): LGHNA, YNFKEQ. V was trimmed by 1 base and J by 3 bases, leaving 4 bases between them. CDR3 bases: TGTGCCAGCAGCCAAGGGGGTGGAAACACCATATATTTT. Encoded protein: CASSQGGGNTIYF.